The 30 T cell receptor beta chains given below trace back to one sample, sequenced in a study of T cells in Graves' hyperthyroidism and ophthalmopathy. Regions amplified from RNA transcripts were the TCR beta CDR3 regions. Initially, a first-round RT-PCR of the TCR CDR3 employed the HTBI primer set. TCRdb used MiXCR to reprocess the multiplex PCR reads, holding one entry per CDR3 protein. The sample lists around 480,000 distinct CDR3 sequences; about 15% were seen once. Sequenced material: blood. The source of these receptors is a woman between 18 and 30 years old with Graves' hyperthyroidism.

This clonotype was recorded at least ten times. V gene TRBV3-1 combines with J gene TRBJ2-1, with 11 bases fitting TRBD2. Germline lookup yields CDR1 LGHDT and CDR2 YNNKEL (reference sequence). V trimming: 7 bases; J trimming: 7 bases; junction bases outside the gene matches: 6. There are 14 residues in the CDR3. CDR3 sequence reads: CASTGLAGLNEQFF. DNA for the CDR3: TGTGCCAGCACAGGACTAGCGGGTTTAAATGAGCAGTTCTTC.

This rearrangement joins TRBV19 to TRBJ1-2; 8 positions match TRBD1. Germline loops: CDR1 LNHDA, CDR2 SQIVND (reference sequence). The CDR3 is 15 residues long. The J segment lost 4 bases and the V segment lost 4 bases, leaving 8 bases of the junction unmatched. CDR3 sequence (DNA): TGTGCCAGTAGTACCCTACAGGGGGGGAGCTATGGCTACACCTTC. Its protein product is CASSTLQGGSYGYTF.

This clonotype was detected many times. V is TRBV19 and J is TRBJ2-1; D is possibly TRBD1 (7 bases). The germline V and J ends were trimmed by 3 bases and 5 bases, with 20 bases remaining between them. This CDR3 is 17 amino acids long. In germline, CDR1 is LNHDA, CDR2 SQIVND (reference sequence). The CDR3, as DNA: TGTGCCAGTAGTATCCCCGGCGCGGGACAGTTGAACAATGAGCAGTTCTTC. Translated: CASSIPGAGQLNNEQFF.

This clonotype was detected a few times. The chain carries TRBV19 and TRBJ1-2; D ambiguous. CDR1 and CDR2 (germline): LNHDA, SQIVND (reference sequence). This CDR3 has 13 amino acids. V lost 2 bases and J 8 bases, leaving 12 bases between the germline ends. CDR3 loop: CASSIQRRRGYTF. In nucleotides, the CDR3 is TGTGCCAGTAGTATACAGCGACGCCGAGGCTACACCTTC.

This clonotype was seen repeatedly, ten times or more. The chain combines TRBV2 with TRBJ2-5; 9 bases fit TRBD2. Germline V gives CDR1 SNHLY, CDR2 FYNNEI. There are 14 residues in the CDR3. The V gene end was trimmed by 7 bases and the J gene end by 2 bases; junction bases not matched to a gene: 5. For the CDR3, the DNA is TGTGCCAGCAAGTCTAGCGGGGCACAAGAGACCCAGTACTTC. Translating gives CASKSSGAQETQYF. The full variable domain, in which reference TRBV2 and TRBJ2-5 provide the parts outside the CDR3, is EPEVTQTPSHQVTQMGQEVILRCVPISNHLYFYWYRQILGQKVEFLVSFYNNEISEKSEIFDDQFSVERPDGSNFTLKIRSTKLEDSAMYFCASKSSGAQETQYFGPGTRLLVL.

This chain joins TRBV7-3 and TRBJ2-5, with 8 bases aligning to TRBD1. The CDR3 extends over 15 amino acids. Trimming at V came to 5 bases and at J to 5 bases, leaving 10 bases not matched to a gene. In germline, CDR1 is SGHTA, CDR2 FQGTGA. In DNA, the CDR3 is TGTGCCAGCAGCGCTGGACAGGGATATCGGGAGACCCAGTACTTC. Translating gives CASSAGQGYRETQYF.

The genes are TRBV19 and TRBJ1-2; a weak D match, TRBD1 (6 bases). Germline V gene sequence: CDR1 LNHDA, CDR2 SQIVND (reference sequence). The V gene lost 10 bases and the J gene lost 3 bases, with 15 bases spanning the gap. The CDR3 is 13 amino acids. The chain's CDR3 is CATRDQGHYGYTF. The CDR3 DNA sequence: TGTGCCACCAGGGATCAGGGGCACTATGGCTACACCTTC.

This clonotype was seen ten or more times. The J gene is TRBJ2-1, the V gene TRBV5-1; D gene uncertain. The germline CDR1 and CDR2 sequences are SGHRS and YFSETQ. The CDR3 is 14 amino acids. V was clipped by 4 bases and J by 0 bases, with 8 bases between them. The CDR3 coding sequence is TGCGCCAGCAGCCCTTACAACTCCTACAATGAGCAGTTCTTC. Translating it yields CASSPYNSYNEQFF.

This clonotype was seen ten or more times. V gene TRBV24-1 combines with J gene TRBJ1-2; D gene unclear. Between the trimmed V and J ends, which lost 2 bases and 0 bases, there was a span of 9 bases. The CDR3 covers 15 residues. Germline V gene sequence: CDR1 KGHDR, CDR2 SFDVKD. In DNA form, the CDR3 reads TGTGCCACCAGTGATTACAGAAAAGCTAACTATGGCTACACCTTC. Its protein product is CATSDYRKANYGYTF.

This clonotype was seen at least ten times. The chain has TRBV6-1 and TRBJ1-4, with a possible D match to TRBD1 (5 bases). This CDR3 has 15 amino acids. Germline CDR1 reads MNHNS; CDR2 reads SASEGT. The V end lost 6 bases, the J end lost 3 bases, and 14 bases lay between the germline ends. The CDR3 is CASSITRDSNEKLFF. CDR3 coding DNA: TGTGCCAGCAGCATTACTCGGGACTCTAATGAAAAACTGTTTTTT.

This clonotype was detected ten times or more. The chain links TRBV12-3 or TRBV12-4 to TRBJ2-1, with TRBD2 matching 12 bases. V was pared by 7 bases and J by 5 bases, with 6 bases of the junction left unmatched. The CDR3 is 15 residues long. For the CDR3, the DNA is TGTGCCAGCACCTTACTAGCGGGAGGAAACAATGAGCAGTTCTTC. Translation: CASTLLAGGNNEQFF.

There are a few counts of this clonotype. The chain combines TRBV4-1 with TRBJ1-3; D is unclear. CDR3 length: 17 amino acids. Germline V gives CDR1 MGHRA, CDR2 YSYEKL. V was shortened by 1 base and J by 0 bases, with 13 bases between the two germline ends. The CDR3 is CASSQVPFVGSGNTIYF. The CDR3 bases are TGCGCCAGCAGCCAAGTCCCATTTGTCGGCTCTGGAAACACCATATATTTT.

The table lists this clonotype with many counts. The chain employs TRBV2 and TRBJ2-3, with D maybe TRBD1 (7 bases). Germline CDR1 and CDR2: SNHLY and FYNNEI. V lost 7 bases to trimming and J lost 0 bases, with 11 bases between them. The CDR3 has 14 amino acids. CDR3 amino acids: CASTPGGSTDTQYF. In DNA, the CDR3 is TGTGCCAGCACCCCAGGGGGGAGCACAGATACGCAGTATTTT.

This clonotype was detected many times. J is TRBJ1-5 and V is TRBV20-1; D unclear. The V end was cut by 1 base, the J end by 0 bases, with 10 bases between. This CDR3 is 15 amino acids long. CDR1 and CDR2 from the germline V gene are DFQATT and SNEGSKA (reference sequence). The CDR3 region is CSARVNGNSNQPQHF. The CDR3 coding sequence is TGCAGTGCTAGAGTAAACGGAAATAGCAATCAGCCCCAGCATTTT.

This clonotype was observed at least ten times. The V call is TRBV6-2 or TRBV6-3, the J call TRBJ1-2, with 12 bases that match TRBD1. J gave up 3 bases and V 7 bases, and 6 bases lay outside the gene matches. Germline V lookup: CDR1 MNHEY, CDR2 SVGEGT. The CDR3 is 15 amino acids. This CDR3 is CASTSGTGGDYGYTF. The CDR3 nucleotides are TGTGCCAGCACCTCCGGGACAGGGGGCGACTATGGCTACACCTTC.

In this sample, this clonotype turned up many times. The rearrangement joins TRBV5-1 to TRBJ1-2; D not certain. V gave up 5 bases and J gave up 3 bases, with 11 bases separating them. Germline V CDR1 and CDR2: SGHRS, YFSETQ. The CDR3 loop spans 13 amino acids. CDR3 nucleotide sequence: TGCGCCAGCAGGTTAACAGAATACTATGGCTACACCTTC. It codes for CASRLTEYYGYTF.

This clonotype was picked up a small number of times. The V and J genes are TRBV7-9 and TRBJ2-2; 7 bases match TRBD2. The germline gives CDR1 SEHNR, CDR2 FQNEAQ (reference sequence). Trimming at V came to 4 bases and at J to 4 bases, leaving 9 bases not matched to a gene. The CDR3 covers 16 residues. CDR3 residues: CASSSKGRASTGELFF. The CDR3 DNA reads TGTGCCAGCAGCTCGAAGGGGAGGGCCTCCACCGGGGAGCTGTTTTTT.

V and J are TRBV4-1 and TRBJ1-5, with D possibly TRBD1 on 5 matching bases. CDR1 is MGHRA and CDR2 is YSYEKL in the germline V gene. Trimming removed 0 bases at V and 3 bases at J, with 18 bases between. The CDR3 totals 18 residues. The CDR3 sequence: CASSQDMAGWKNNQPQHF. CDR3 coding DNA: TGCGCCAGCAGCCAAGATATGGCAGGGTGGAAAAACAATCAGCCCCAGCATTTT.

This clonotype has more than one count but fewer than ten. The chain has TRBV7-9 and TRBJ2-1, with D unresolved. Germline CDR1 SEHNR, CDR2 FQNEAQ (reference sequence). The CDR3 length is 16 residues. The germline V and J ends were trimmed by 1 base and 0 bases, with 10 bases remaining between them. The CDR3 DNA is TGTGCCAGCAGCTTAGGGATGGAGAGCTCCTACAATGAGCAGTTCTTC. It specifies CASSLGMESSYNEQFF.

This clonotype has a count of ten or more. The chain joins TRBV10-3 to TRBJ2-1; weak D call: TRBD2 (6 bases). Germline CDR1 and CDR2: ENHRY and SYGVKD. The V end was cut by 10 bases, the J end by 8 bases, with 15 bases between. CDR3 size: 12 residues. Here the CDR3 DNA reads TGTGCCACCCGGGACTCCGAGGATGAGCAGTTCTTC. Translating gives CATRDSEDEQFF.

This clonotype was seen only a few times. The chain combines TRBV19 with TRBJ2-7, with 8 bases identical to TRBD1. V gave up 5 bases and J gave up 1 base; unmatched junction bases: 7. The length of the CDR3 is 15 residues. In germline, CDR1 is LNHDA, CDR2 SQIVND (reference sequence). The CDR3 nucleotides read TGTGCCAGTAGTGCTCGGGACAGGTCGTCCTACGAGCAGTACTTC. Amino acids: CASSARDRSSYEQYF.

This clonotype was detected many times. The chain employs TRBV5-1 and TRBJ2-1; D ambiguous. Per the germline V gene, CDR1 is SGHRS and CDR2 is YFSETQ. This CDR3 comprises 16 residues. V lost 0 bases to trimming and J lost 5 bases, with 15 bases between them. CDR3 in amino acids: CASSLGVRPVNNEQFF. For the CDR3, the DNA is TGCGCCAGCAGCTTGGGTGTCCGGCCCGTTAACAATGAGCAGTTCTTC.

The sample holds many counts of this clonotype. The chain uses TRBV2 and TRBJ1-2; TRBD1 matches at 10 bases. This CDR3 is 14 amino acids long. Germline assignment: CDR1 SNHLY and CDR2 FYNNEI. The J segment lost 6 bases and the V segment lost 7 bases, leaving 8 bases of the junction unmatched. The CDR3 region has the DNA TGTGCCAGCAAGACCGGGACAGGGGATGATGGCTACACCTTC. This gives the protein CASKTGTGDDGYTF.

This clonotype was picked up many times. In DNA form, the CDR3 reads TGCAGTGCTAGAAGTAAGGGGCGCTTGAATGAGCAGTTCTTC. It specifies CSARSKGRLNEQFF. V usage is TRBV20-1 and J usage is TRBJ2-1; the D gene is possibly TRBD1 (5 bases). Germline CDR1 and CDR2: DFQATT and SNEGSKA (reference sequence). The germline V and J ends were trimmed by 2 bases and 7 bases, with 15 bases remaining between them. The CDR3 sequence is 14 residues long.

This clonotype was seen at least ten times. The V gene is TRBV7-9, the J gene TRBJ2-1; unclear D gene. From germline, CDR1 is SEHNR and CDR2 FQNEAQ (reference sequence). V was clipped by 1 base and J by 8 bases, with 9 bases between them. The CDR3 sequence is 13 residues long. The CDR3 sequence is CASSLVLSDEQFF. The CDR3 coding sequence is TGTGCCAGCAGCTTAGTCCTCAGCGATGAGCAGTTCTTC.

This clonotype was recorded a few times. The chain uses TRBV7-3 and TRBJ1-2; D may be TRBD1 (6 bases). The germline CDR1 and CDR2 sequences are SGHTA and FQGTGA. V was shortened by 5 bases and J by 8 bases, with 15 bases between the two germline ends. The CDR3 is 13 amino acids. The CDR3 nucleotides are TGTGCCAGCAGCAATCGTGGGGGCGGAGGCTACACCTTC. It is translated as CASSNRGGGGYTF.

V and J are TRBV19 and TRBJ2-1, with D tentatively TRBD2 (6 bases). V was trimmed by 1 base and J by 4 bases, leaving 11 bases between them. This CDR3 has 15 amino acids. CDR1 and CDR2 from the germline V gene are LNHDA and SQIVND (reference sequence). CDR3 amino acids: CASSIATSRYNEQFF. The CDR3 nucleotides are TGTGCCAGTAGTATAGCTACTAGCAGATACAATGAGCAGTTCTTC.

This clonotype has a count of ten or more. This sequence joins TRBV7-9 and TRBJ1-1; 10 positions match TRBD1. The CDR3 is 17 residues long. Losses at the gene ends were 1 base for V and 3 bases for J; bases not matched to a gene: 8. Germline CDR1 reads SEHNR; CDR2 reads FQNEAQ (reference sequence). CDR3 DNA sequence: TGTGCCAGCAGCTTAGGGGACAGGGGAGCGCTGTACACTGAAGCTTTCTTT. This sequence encodes CASSLGDRGALYTEAFF. The whole variable domain, filled in from reference TRBV7-9 and TRBJ1-1, reads DTGVSQNPRHKITKRGQNVTFRCDPISEHNRLYWYRQTLGQGPEFLTYFQNEAQLEKSRLLSDRFSAERPKGSFSTLEIQRTEQGDSAMYLCASSLGDRGALYTEAFFGQGTRLTVV.

This clonotype occurred many times. The V call is TRBV5-1, the J call TRBJ2-1; TRBD2 matches 12 bases. The ends lost 4 bases at V and 2 bases at J; junction bases unmatched: 4. CDR1 SGHRS and CDR2 YFSETQ come from the germline V gene. CDR3 length: 16 amino acids. For the CDR3, the DNA is TGCGCCAGCAGCCAGGCTAGCGGGAGGGCCTACAATGAGCAGTTCTTC. Translated, it gives CASSQASGRAYNEQFF.

The chain combines TRBV12-3 or TRBV12-4 with TRBJ2-1; D is unclear. CDR3 length equals 14 residues. Trimming took 5 bases from V and 5 from J, leaving 13 bases between them. The CDR3 DNA follows: TGTGCCAGCAGTACCACCGATACGAACAATGAGCAGTTCTTC. This encodes CASSTTDTNNEQFF.